This TCR beta chain was recorded in a study of Ad26.COV2.S vaccination and SARS-CoV-2 variants. The table came from immunoSEQ multiplex PCR; TCRdb's copy has only in-frame clones and leaves some out. The sample holds around 370,000 clones, about 85% seen once. This CDR3 has 15 residues. The V end lost 6 bases, the J end lost 0 bases, and 16 bases lay between the germline ends. Germline V gene sequence: CDR1 SQVTM, CDR2 ANQGSEA. Treatment given: roughly 20 received Ad26.COV2.S at low or high dose, single or two shots; 5 received placebo; per-sample allocation not given. All samples were drawn on day 63, counting from the first vaccine or placebo injection.

This chain joins TRBV29-1 and TRBJ2-3, with D possibly called TRBD1 or TRBD2 (5 bases each). The TCR comes from a person aged 18-60 years who received the Ad26.COV2.S COVID-19 vaccine or a placebo. Sequences were derived from peripheral blood, sampled in a trial of Ad26.COV2.S vaccine versus placebo. CDR3 residues: CSVPGRVTSTDTQYF. CDR3 coding DNA: TGCAGCGTACCAGGGCGGGTAACTAGCACAGATACGCAGTATTTT.